The source of this T cell receptor (beta chain) is a study of CD8+CD57+ T cells in acquired aplastic anemia. With regard to this clonotype: Its antigen is as yet unknown.

Study-level findings and limits: CD8+ Simpson's diversity showed no significant patient-control difference.

The template used for profiling TCR beta VDJ and CDR3 was genomic DNA. TCRdb called the reads again in MiXCR, with one record for every CDR3 protein. The table records 200,000 or so distinct CDR3 sequences, over 60% of them present only once. Germline CDR1 LNHNV, CDR2 YYDKDF (reference sequence). Between the trimmed V and J ends, which lost 2 bases and 0 bases, there was a span of 10 bases. There are 16 residues in the CDR3. The V gene is TRBV15, the J gene TRBJ2-2; D is ambiguous. The sample was sorted CD4+, CD8+, or CD8+CD57+ T cells (not recorded which) from PBMCs. This clonotype was sampled from a human donor with severe aplastic anemia or a healthy control (not recorded which). The CDR3 here is CATSRFPGANTGELFF. In DNA form, the CDR3 reads TGTGCCACCAGCAGATTTCCCGGCGCGAACACCGGGGAGCTGTTTTTT.